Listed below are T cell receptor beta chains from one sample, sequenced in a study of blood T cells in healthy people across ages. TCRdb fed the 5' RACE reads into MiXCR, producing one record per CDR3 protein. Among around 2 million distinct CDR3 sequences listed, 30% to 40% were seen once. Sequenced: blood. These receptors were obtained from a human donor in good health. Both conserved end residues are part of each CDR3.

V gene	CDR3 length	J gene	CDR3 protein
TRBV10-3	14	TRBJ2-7	CAIRKGVTTYKQYF
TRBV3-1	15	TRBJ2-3	CASSQGLDWPDTQYF
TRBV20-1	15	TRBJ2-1	CSAIAGTGVYNEQFF
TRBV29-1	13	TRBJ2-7	CSVAPDRSYEQYF
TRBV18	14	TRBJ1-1	CASSYDQANTEAFF
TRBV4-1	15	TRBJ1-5	CASSRQQGAGQPQHF
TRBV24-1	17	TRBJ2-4	CATSDPQGAGGKNIQYF
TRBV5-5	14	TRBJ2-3	CASSRTGFTDTQYF
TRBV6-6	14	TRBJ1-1	CASTGGGRHTEAFF
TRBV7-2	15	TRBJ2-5	CASSSPSAAPETQYF
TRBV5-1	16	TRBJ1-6	CASSLIAGVDNSPLHF
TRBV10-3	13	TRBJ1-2	CAISDGTANGYTF
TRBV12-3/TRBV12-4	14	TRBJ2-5	CASSLATGRETQYF
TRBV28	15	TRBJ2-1	CASSRRWTAPLEQFF
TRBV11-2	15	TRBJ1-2	CASSWTVGNSDGYTF
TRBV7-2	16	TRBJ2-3	CASSLECGGLPDTQYF
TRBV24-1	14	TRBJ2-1	CATSDLTAYNEQFF
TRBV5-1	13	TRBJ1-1	CASSAQGNAEAFF
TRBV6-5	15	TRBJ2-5	CASSYGGTGEETQYF
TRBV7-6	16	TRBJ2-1	CASRITLQGSYNEQFF
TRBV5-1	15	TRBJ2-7	CASSSQNQPSYEQYF
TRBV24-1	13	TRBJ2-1	CATSHHNLDEQFF
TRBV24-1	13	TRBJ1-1	CATSDPRNTEAFF
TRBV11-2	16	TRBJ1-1	CASSSQPGRWNTEAFF
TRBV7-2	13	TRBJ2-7	CASSPGTGWEQYF
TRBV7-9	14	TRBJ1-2	CASSFPGEDYGYTF
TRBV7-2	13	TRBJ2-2	CASSLASGRELFF
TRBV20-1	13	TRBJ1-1	CSARDPEGTEAFF
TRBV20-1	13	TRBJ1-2	CSARAGGNYGYTF
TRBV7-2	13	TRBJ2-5	CASSRDREETQYF
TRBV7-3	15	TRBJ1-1	CASSPTGGPYTEAFF
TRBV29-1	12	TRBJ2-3	CSVEQPPDTQYF
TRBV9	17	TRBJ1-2	CASSVAEQGATNYGYTF
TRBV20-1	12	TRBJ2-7	CSASGELYEQYF
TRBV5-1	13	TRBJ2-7	CASSLGKGNEQYF